The present T cell receptor (beta chain) was sequenced within a study of shared clonotypes between healthy human individuals. In the naive CD8 group, cells lacked CD45RO and were positively selected for CCR7, so terminally differentiated effector memory CD45RA+ cells were left out. Donors comprised healthy HIV-negative adults lacking recent acute infections or vaccinations. Libraries were prepared by immunoSEQ multiplex PCR; TCRdb keeps only in-frame clonotypes and omits some of them. There are more than 2 million clones in the sample; roughly 95% occur only once, and 1% to 1.3% lies in the top ten. The ends were cut back, 4 bases at V and 2 bases at J, with 11 bases in the middle. Germline V gene data show CDR1 as SNHLY and CDR2 as FYNNEI. CDR3 length equals 14 residues.

The clonotype originates from a man aged 18 to 30 in good health. The sample consisted of naive CD8+ T cells sorted from blood. The chain recombines TRBV2 with TRBJ2-5; D possibly corresponds to TRBD1 (5 bases). CDR3 in DNA: TGTGCCAGCAGTGGCCTGGGGCTTCAAGAGACCCAGTACTTC. This encodes CASSGLGLQETQYF.